This T cell receptor beta chain was identified in a study of cytomegalovirus exposure and HLA in healthy donors. The study ran its PCR with 60 Vbeta and 13 Jbeta primers. The protocol was immunoSEQ multiplex PCR, while the TCRdb copy is restricted to in-frame clones and leaves out a portion. In the table there are nearly 300,000 clones, 75% to 90% of which are singletons. CDR1 and CDR2 from the germline V gene are SEHNR and FQNEAQ (reference sequence). The CDR3 has 16 residues. In regard to this clone: Germline is not matched at one junction end, which may reflect a read error.

The chain has TRBV7-9 and TRBJ1-4; 9 bases align to TRBD1. The receptor was derived from a man between 35 and 55 years old in good health and CMV-seropositive. Sample: PBMCs. The CDR3 sequence is CSSSPRPDRGREKLFF. In nucleotides, the CDR3 is TGTTCCAGCAGCCCTAGGCCGGACAGGGGTCGTGAAAAACTGTTTTTT. The complete variable domain, with remaining parts taken from reference TRBV7-9 and TRBJ1-4, reads DTGVSQNPRHKITKRGQNVTFRCDPISEHNRLYWYRQTLGQGPEFLTYFQNEAQLEKSRLLSDRFSAERPKGSFSTLEIQRTEQGDSAMYLCSSSPRPDRGREKLFFGSGTQLSVL.